Shown below are 9 T cell receptor beta chains from a single sample sequenced in a study of control samples from healthy donors and cancer patients (TCRdb year 2020). The method was the immunoSEQ multiplex PCR assay. The table comes from immuneACCESS by way of TCRdb, which keeps in-frame sequences with V and J called. Part of the clones is missing from these tables; in studies checked, under half for an unresolved V gene and the rest for unknown reasons. The sample table shows about 68,000 clones, and 65% to 85% are seen once. 15% to 17% of the sample belongs to the ten largest clones. Material: blood. The receptors originated from a man in his fifties or sixties in good health.

The chain couples TRBV28 to TRBJ1-1; a possible D gene is TRBD1 (5 bases). With 7 bases removed from V and 5 bases from J, the gap between germline ends came to 20 bases. CDR1 and CDR2 (germline): MDHEN, SYDVKM. The CDR3 consists of 15 residues. The chain's CDR3 is CASTFSQGLGTEAFF. The CDR3, as DNA: TGTGCCAGCACGTTTTCCCAGGGATTAGGGACTGAAGCTTTCTTT.

This chain uses TRBV19 with TRBJ2-2; D is unclear. The CDR3 is 12 residues long. V lost 4 bases and J 6 bases, leaving 6 bases between the germline ends. Germline V gene lookup returns CDR1 LNHDA and CDR2 SQIVND (reference sequence). The CDR3 is CASSRTAGELFF. The DNA of the CDR3 is TGTGCCAGTAGTAGAACCGCCGGGGAGCTGTTTTTT. The full variable domain, completed using reference TRBV19 and TRBJ2-2, is DGGITQSPKYLFRKEGQNVTLSCEQNLNHDAMYWYRQDPGQGLRLIYYSQIVNDFQKGDIAEGYSVSREKKESFPLTVTSAQKNPTAFYLCASSRTAGELFFGEGSRLTVL.

V is TRBV5-1 and J is TRBJ2-2; D may match TRBD1 or TRBD2 (7 bases each). The CDR3 extends over 14 amino acids. V was cut by 4 bases and J by 6 bases, with 13 bases left in between. From germline, CDR1 is SGHRS and CDR2 YFSETQ. CDR3 coding DNA: TGCGCCAGCAGCACCAGGGGGGGCCCCGGGGAGCTGTTTTTT. It yields the protein CASSTRGGPGELFF.

The chain uses TRBV3-1 (or the pseudogene TRBV3-2) and TRBJ2-2; D is unresolved. This CDR3 region has 13 residues. Germline CDR1 and CDR2: LGHDT and YNNKEL (reference sequence). Trimming stripped 3 bases from V and 5 bases from J, with 7 bases between. For the CDR3, the DNA is TGTGCCAGCAGCCACCGGGCTACCGGGGAGCTGTTTTTT. The encoded protein is CASSHRATGELFF.

This clone was seen a few times. The V gene is TRBV7-2, the J gene TRBJ2-5, with 9 bases identical to TRBD2. Germline V gene data show CDR1 as SGHTA and CDR2 as FQGNSA. The length of the CDR3 is 14 residues. After removal of 5 bases from V and 5 bases from J, the junction contained 6 bases not matched to a gene. CDR3 sequence reads: CASSGGTSSETQYF. Here the CDR3 DNA reads TGTGCCAGCAGCGGCGGGACTAGCAGCGAGACCCAGTACTTC.

This clone was detected once. The V and J genes are TRBV7-2 and TRBJ2-2; 8 nucleotides agree with TRBD1. V was pared by 1 base and J by 6 bases, with 4 bases of the junction left unmatched. This CDR3 is 15 amino acids long. The germline CDR1 and CDR2 sequences are SGHTA and FQGNSA. CDR3: CASSLGTGHAGELFF. CDR3 nucleotide sequence: TGTGCCAGCAGCTTAGGGACAGGGCACGCCGGGGAGCTGTTTTTT.

The V gene is TRBV7-9, the J gene TRBJ2-3; 10 bases agree with TRBD2. The CDR3 extends over 17 amino acids. After removal of 5 bases from V and 0 bases from J, the junction contained 8 bases not matched to a gene. The germline CDR1 and CDR2 sequences are SEHNR and FQNEAQ (reference sequence). In nucleotides, the CDR3 is TGTGCCAGCAGCCGCTACCTAGCGGGAGCGAGCACAGATACGCAGTATTTT. Residues: CASSRYLAGASTDTQYF.

CDR3 region: CASSPPGSREKLFF. In DNA form, the CDR3 reads TGTGCCAGCTCACCACCGGGCTCTAGGGAAAAACTGTTTTTT. The J gene is TRBJ1-4, the V gene TRBV18; D is undetermined. The CDR3 length is 14 residues. In germline, CDR1 is KGHSH, CDR2 LQKENI. V was clipped by 0 bases and J by 8 bases, with 10 bases between them.

This clone came up once. V usage is TRBV5-6 and J usage is TRBJ1-2, with TRBD1 matching over 9 bases. Germline-derived CDR1 and CDR2 are SGHDT and YYEEEE. The CDR3 is 14 residues long. V lost 4 bases, J lost 4 bases, and 5 bases stayed unmatched. The CDR3 is CASSIRTGAYGYTF. The CDR3 DNA reads as TGTGCCAGCAGCATAAGGACAGGGGCCTATGGCTACACCTTC.